This TCR beta chain was sequenced during a study of CD4 T cells in relation to SARS-CoV-2 and coronaviruses. Trimming at V came to 4 bases and at J to 2 bases, leaving 7 bases not matched to a gene. CDR1 is SGHRS and CDR2 is YFSETQ in the germline V gene. This CDR3 comprises 16 residues. Before the COVID-19 pandemic, during about 2011-2019, CD4+ T cells were taken from unexposed donors. The assay was immunoSEQ multiplex PCR, and TCRdb's table has in-frame clones only and misses some. Among around 69,000 clones listed, less than 95% were seen once. Sequenced input: naive CD4+ T cells from PBMCs. The subset denotes: naive CD4+ T cells isolated by negative enrichment. The clonotype was recovered from a human donor in good health. The rearrangement joins TRBV5-1 to TRBJ2-5, with 11 bases fitting TRBD2. Here the CDR3 reads CASSKPGLAEQETQYF. The CDR3 bases are TGCGCCAGCAGCAAACCGGGACTAGCGGAACAAGAGACCCAGTACTTC.